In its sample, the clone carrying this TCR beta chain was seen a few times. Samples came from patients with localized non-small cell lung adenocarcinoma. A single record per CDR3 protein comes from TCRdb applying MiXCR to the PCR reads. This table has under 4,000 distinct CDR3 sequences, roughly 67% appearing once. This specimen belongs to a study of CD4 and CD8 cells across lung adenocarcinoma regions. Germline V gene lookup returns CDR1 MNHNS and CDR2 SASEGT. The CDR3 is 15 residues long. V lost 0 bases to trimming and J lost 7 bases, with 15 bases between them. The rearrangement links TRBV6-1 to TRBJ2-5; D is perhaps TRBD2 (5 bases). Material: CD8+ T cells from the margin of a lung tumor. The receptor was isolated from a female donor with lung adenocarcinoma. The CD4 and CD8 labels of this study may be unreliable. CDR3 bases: TGTGCCAGCAGTGAAGCCCCCGGGGTCCTTGGGACCCAGTACTTC. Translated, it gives CASSEAPGVLGTQYF.